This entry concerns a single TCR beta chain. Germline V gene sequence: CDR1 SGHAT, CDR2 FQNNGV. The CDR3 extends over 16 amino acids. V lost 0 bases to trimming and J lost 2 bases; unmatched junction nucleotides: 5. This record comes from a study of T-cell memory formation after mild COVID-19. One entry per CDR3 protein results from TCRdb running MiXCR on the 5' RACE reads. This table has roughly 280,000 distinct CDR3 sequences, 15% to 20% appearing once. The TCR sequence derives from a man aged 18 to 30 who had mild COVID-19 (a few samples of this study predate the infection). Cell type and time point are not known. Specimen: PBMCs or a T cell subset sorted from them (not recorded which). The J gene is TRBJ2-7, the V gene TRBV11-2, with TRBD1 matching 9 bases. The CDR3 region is CASSLDFGQGTYEQYF. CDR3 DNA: TGTGCCAGCAGCTTAGATTTTGGACAGGGGACCTACGAGCAGTACTTC.